These T cell receptor beta chains were read from a single sample in a study of identical twins. From the 5' RACE reads, TCRdb called clonotypes with MiXCR, one entry per CDR3 protein. Of about 530,000 distinct CDR3 sequences in the sample, about a fifth are singletons; the top ten hold approximately 0.52%. The same sample was also studied in work on yellow fever vaccine responses in identical twins.

The specimen sequenced was CD4+ T cells sorted from blood. Receptors were obtained from a woman aged 18 to 35 in good health. CDR3s include the opening cysteine and the closing phenylalanine or tryptophan. The order of the fields is V gene, CDR3 protein.

>TRBV10-3
CAITGDFSSSYNEQFF
>TRBV5-1
CASSWGSRAVRTGDYEQYF
>TRBV5-1
CASSFEGPSEQFF
>TRBV19
CASSQTGRGAEAFF
>TRBV12-5
CASGQSGTDSYEQYF
>TRBV7-6
CASSRREVARDEQFF
>TRBV6-1
CASSAPIDTQYF
>TRBV12-3/TRBV12-4
CASSSLPGQGGRGYTF
>TRBV6-5
CASIRGGTEAFF
>TRBV12-3/TRBV12-4
CASSFVGRGFGENVLTF
>TRBV20-1
CSANGGRSYEQYF
>TRBV5-1
CASRYAGDDYNEQFF
>TRBV15
CATTHLDAYGYTF
>TRBV12-3/TRBV12-4
CASSQRERGEQYF
>TRBV12-3/TRBV12-4
CASSSTFERRNLYEQYF
>TRBV5-6
CASSSIGLAGGLNEQFF
>TRBV4-1
CASSHPGQKNYGYTF
>TRBV7-3
CASSPNPTNTGELFF
>TRBV7-8
CASSPHQVVGYGYTF
>TRBV12-3/TRBV12-4
CASSFDGQNYNEQFF
>TRBV27
CASSFGAGGPGELFF
>TRBV10-3
CATADRDNEQFF
>TRBV15
CATSSLGGKSDTQYF